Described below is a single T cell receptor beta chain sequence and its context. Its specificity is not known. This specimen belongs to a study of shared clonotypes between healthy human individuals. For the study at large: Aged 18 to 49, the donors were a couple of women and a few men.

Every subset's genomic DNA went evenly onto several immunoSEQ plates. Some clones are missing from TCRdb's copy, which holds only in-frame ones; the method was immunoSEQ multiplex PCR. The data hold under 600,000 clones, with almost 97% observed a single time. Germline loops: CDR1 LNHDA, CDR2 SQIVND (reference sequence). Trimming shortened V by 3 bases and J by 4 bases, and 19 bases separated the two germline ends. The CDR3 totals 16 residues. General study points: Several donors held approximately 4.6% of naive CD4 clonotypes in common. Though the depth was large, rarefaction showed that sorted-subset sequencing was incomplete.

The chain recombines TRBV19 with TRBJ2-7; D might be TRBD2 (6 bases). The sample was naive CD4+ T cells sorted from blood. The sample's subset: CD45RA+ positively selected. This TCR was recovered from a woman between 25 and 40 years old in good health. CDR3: CASSMEPGVTRYEQYF. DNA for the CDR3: TGTGCCAGTAGTATGGAACCGGGAGTAACGAGGTACGAGCAGTACTTC.